The subject of this entry is one TCR beta chain. This entry belongs to a study of blood T cell repertoires in COVID-19. The V end lost 0 bases, the J end lost 1 base, and 4 bases lay between the germline ends. Germline CDR1 is PRHDT and CDR2 is FYEKMQ (reference sequence). The CDR3 spans 13 residues. TCRdb keeps only in-frame clones here, not all; method: immunoSEQ multiplex PCR. The data contain 250,000 to 350,000 clones, roughly 90% of them singletons. This chain links TRBV13 with TRBJ2-7; D unclear. The TCR sequence derives from a woman in her 30s with COVID-19, enrolled during active disease. The material sequenced was peripheral blood. The CDR3 is CASSLGRSYEQYF. CDR3 DNA: TGTGCCAGCAGCTTAGGCAGGTCCTACGAGCAGTACTTC.